This T cell receptor beta chain was captured in a study of shared clonotypes between healthy human individuals. The overall study: There were three CD4 naive, three CD4 memory, two CD8 naive and one CD8 memory plates per donor.

CD45RO-negative, CCR7-positively selected cells formed the naive CD8 fraction, excluding terminally differentiated effector memory CD45RA+ cells. Profiled with immunoSEQ multiplex PCR; TCRdb holds only in-frame clones, not every one. The data contain millions of clones, more than 85% of them seen just once; the ten biggest clones take up roughly 1.7%. Regarding the study as a whole: Even with large depth, rarefaction showed that sorted-subset sequencing was incomplete.

V trimming: 6 bases; J trimming: 6 bases; junction bases outside the gene matches: 6. Germline values: CDR1 SNHLY, CDR2 FYNNEI. This CDR3 contains 14 residues. On this clone itself: Its specificity is not known. Other DNA sequences from this sample encode an identical CDR3 as well.

This receptor was identified in a man aged 18 to 30 in good health. Some clones in this sample may be carry-over from other donors' samples. The gene calls are TRBV2 and TRBJ2-7; 12 bases are a match to TRBD1. Input material: naive CD8+ T cells from PBMCs. The CDR3 DNA reads TGTGCCAGCAGCGGGGACAGGGGGCGAGGCGAGCAGTACTTC. It encodes CASSGDRGRGEQYF.